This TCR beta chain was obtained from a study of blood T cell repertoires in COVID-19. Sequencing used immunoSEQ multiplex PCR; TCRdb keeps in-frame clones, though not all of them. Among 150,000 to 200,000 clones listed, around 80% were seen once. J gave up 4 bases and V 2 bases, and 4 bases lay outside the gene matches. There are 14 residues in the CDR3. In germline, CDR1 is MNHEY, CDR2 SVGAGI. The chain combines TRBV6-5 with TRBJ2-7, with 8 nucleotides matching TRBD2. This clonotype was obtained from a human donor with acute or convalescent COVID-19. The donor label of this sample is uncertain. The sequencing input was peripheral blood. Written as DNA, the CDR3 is TGTGCCAGCAGTTACAAGCGGGAGATGTACGAGCAGTACTTC. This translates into CASSYKREMYEQYF.